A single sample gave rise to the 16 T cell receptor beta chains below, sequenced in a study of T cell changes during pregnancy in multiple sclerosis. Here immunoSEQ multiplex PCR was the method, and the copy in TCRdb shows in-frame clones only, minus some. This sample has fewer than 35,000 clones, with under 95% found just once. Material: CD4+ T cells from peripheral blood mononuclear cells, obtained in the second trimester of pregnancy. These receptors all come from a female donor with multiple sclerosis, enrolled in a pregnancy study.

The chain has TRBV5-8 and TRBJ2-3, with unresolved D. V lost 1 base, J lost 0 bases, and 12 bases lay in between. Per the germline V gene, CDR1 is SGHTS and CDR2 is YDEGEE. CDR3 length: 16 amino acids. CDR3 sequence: CASSLRAMTSTDTQYF. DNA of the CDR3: TGTGCCAGCAGCTTGCGCGCGATGACTAGCACAGATACGCAGTATTTT.

The CDR3 region is CASRGLATNEKLFF. The CDR3 bases are TGTGCCAGTAGGGGGCTGGCAACTAATGAAAAACTGTTTTTT. This sequence joins TRBV19 and TRBJ1-4; tentative D call: TRBD1 (5 bases). The V end was cut by 6 bases, the J end by 0 bases, with 8 bases between. The CDR3 is made up of 14 amino acids. Germline-derived CDR1 and CDR2 are LNHDA and SQIVND (reference sequence).

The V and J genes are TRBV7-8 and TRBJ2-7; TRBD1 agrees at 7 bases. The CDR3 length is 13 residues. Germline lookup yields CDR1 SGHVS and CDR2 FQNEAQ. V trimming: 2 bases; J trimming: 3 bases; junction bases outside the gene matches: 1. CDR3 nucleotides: TGTGCCAGCAGCTTAAGGGACAGCTACGAGCAGTACTTC. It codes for CASSLRDSYEQYF. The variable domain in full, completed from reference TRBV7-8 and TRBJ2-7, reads GAGVSQSPRYKVAKRGQDVALRCDPISGHVSLFWYQQALGQGPEFLTYFQNEAQLDKSGLPSDRFFAERPEGSVSTLKIQRTQQEDSAVYLCASSLRDSYEQYFGPGTRLTVT.

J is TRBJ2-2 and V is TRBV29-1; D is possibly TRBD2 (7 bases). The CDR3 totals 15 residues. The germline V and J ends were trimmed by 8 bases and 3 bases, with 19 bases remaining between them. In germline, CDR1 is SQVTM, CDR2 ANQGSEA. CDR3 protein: CSIKKRGGHTGELFF. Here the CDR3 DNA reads TGCAGCATCAAAAAGAGGGGGGGGCACACCGGGGAGCTGTTTTTT.

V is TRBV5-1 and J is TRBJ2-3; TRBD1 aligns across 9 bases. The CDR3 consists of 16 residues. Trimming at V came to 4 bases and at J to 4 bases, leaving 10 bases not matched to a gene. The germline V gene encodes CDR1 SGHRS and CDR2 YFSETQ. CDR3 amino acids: CASSRGDRVNADTQYF. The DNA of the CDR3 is TGCGCCAGCAGCCGTGGGGACAGGGTCAACGCAGATACGCAGTATTTT.

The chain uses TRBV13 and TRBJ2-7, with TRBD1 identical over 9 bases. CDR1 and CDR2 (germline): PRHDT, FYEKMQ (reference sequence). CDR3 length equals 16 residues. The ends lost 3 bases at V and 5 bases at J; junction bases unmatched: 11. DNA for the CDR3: TGTGCCAGCAGCTTCCTCGCCCGGGACAGGGCCCACGAGCAGTACTTC. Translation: CASSFLARDRAHEQYF.

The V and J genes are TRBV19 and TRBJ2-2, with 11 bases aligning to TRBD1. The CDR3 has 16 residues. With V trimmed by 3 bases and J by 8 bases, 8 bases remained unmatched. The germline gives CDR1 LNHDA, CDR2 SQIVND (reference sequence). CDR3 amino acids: CASSIPGQGARGELFF. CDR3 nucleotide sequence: TGTGCCAGTAGTATTCCCGGACAGGGGGCTCGGGGGGAGCTGTTTTTT.

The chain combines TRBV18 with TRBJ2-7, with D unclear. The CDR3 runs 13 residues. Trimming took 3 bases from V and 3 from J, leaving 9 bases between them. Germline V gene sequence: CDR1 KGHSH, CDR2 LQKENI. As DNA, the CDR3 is TGTGCCAGCTCACCCCGAGGTTTCTACGAGCAGTACTTC. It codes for CASSPRGFYEQYF.

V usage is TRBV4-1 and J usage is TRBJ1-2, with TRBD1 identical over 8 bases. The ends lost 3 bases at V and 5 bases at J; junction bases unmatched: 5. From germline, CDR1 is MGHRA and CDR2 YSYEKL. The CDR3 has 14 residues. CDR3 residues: CASSHSGGAYGYTF. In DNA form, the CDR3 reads TGCGCCAGCAGCCATTCAGGGGGCGCGTATGGCTACACCTTC.

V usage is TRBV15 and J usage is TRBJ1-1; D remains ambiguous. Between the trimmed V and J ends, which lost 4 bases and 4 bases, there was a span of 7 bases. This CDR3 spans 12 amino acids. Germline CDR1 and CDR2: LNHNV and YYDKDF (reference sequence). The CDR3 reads CATSKEGTEAFF. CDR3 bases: TGTGCCACCAGCAAGGAGGGCACTGAAGCTTTCTTT. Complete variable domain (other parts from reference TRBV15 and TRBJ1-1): DAMVIQNPRYQVTQFGKPVTLSCSQTLNHNVMYWYQQKSSQAPKLLFHYYDKDFNNEADTPDNFQSRRPNTSFCFLDIRSPGLGDTAMYLCATSKEGTEAFFGQGTRLTVV.

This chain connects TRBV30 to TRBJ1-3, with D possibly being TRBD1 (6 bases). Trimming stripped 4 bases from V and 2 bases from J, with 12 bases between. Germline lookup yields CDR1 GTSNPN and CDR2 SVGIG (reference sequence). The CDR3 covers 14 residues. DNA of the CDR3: TGTGCCTGGACCAGGGGTCCTCCTGGAAACACCATATATTTT. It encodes CAWTRGPPGNTIYF.

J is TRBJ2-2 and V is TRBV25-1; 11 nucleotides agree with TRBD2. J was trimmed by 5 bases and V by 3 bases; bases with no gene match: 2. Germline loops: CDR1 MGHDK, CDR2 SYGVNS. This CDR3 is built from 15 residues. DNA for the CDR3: TGTGCCAGCAGTGATCCTAGCGGGAGGACCGGGGAGCTGTTTTTT. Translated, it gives CASSDPSGRTGELFF.

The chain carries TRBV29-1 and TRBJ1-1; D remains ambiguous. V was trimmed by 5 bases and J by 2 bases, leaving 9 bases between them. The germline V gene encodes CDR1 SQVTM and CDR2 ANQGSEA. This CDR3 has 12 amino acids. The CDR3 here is CSVHSPNTEAFF. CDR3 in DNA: TGCAGCGTTCACTCCCCCAACACTGAAGCTTTCTTT.

CDR3 DNA: TGCGCCAGCAGCCAAGATCTGGGGCTAGCGGGAGCGCTCCGATCCTTTCAAGAGACCCAGTACTTC. Translating gives CASSQDLGLAGALRSFQETQYF. V is TRBV4-3 and J is TRBJ2-5, with 10 bases lining up with TRBD2. This CDR3 region has 22 residues. The trim removed 0 bases at V and 2 bases at J, leaving 21 bases unmatched. CDR1 is LGHNA and CDR2 is YSLEER in the germline V gene.

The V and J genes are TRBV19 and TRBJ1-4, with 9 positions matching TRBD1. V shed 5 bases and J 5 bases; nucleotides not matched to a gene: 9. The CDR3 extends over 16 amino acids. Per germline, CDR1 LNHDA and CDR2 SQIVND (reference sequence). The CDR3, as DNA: TGTGCCAGTAGTTATCTGCCGGACAGGGGAAATGAAAAACTGTTTTTT. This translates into CASSYLPDRGNEKLFF.

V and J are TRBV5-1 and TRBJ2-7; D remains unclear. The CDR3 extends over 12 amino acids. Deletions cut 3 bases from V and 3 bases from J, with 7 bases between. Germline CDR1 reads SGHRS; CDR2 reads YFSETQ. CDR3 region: CASSSTDYEQYF. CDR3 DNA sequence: TGCGCCAGCAGCTCTACAGACTACGAGCAGTACTTC.